This T cell receptor (beta chain) came from a study of blood T cells in healthy people across ages. PCR was performed a second time for about 6 to 11 cycles using a sample-barcoded 5' primer and a J-beta primer mix. TCRdb independently ran MiXCR on the 5' RACE reads; one entry per CDR3 protein. This table holds 850,000 or so distinct CDR3 sequences, less than 35% found once. No fewer than 7 million PBMCs went into each sample. CDR3 size: 13 residues. Per the germline V gene, CDR1 is SQVTM and CDR2 is ANQGSEA. V trimming: 6 bases; J trimming: 1 base; junction bases outside the gene matches: 2. The sample holds a few counts of this clonotype. Its antigen remains unidentified. Overall study findings and caveats: Measured against age, TCR beta diversity per million T cells decreased in a roughly linear manner.

The sample comprised blood. The rearrangement joins TRBV29-1 to TRBJ2-3, with 9 bases identical to TRBD1. The sequence was collected from a woman older than 75 in good health. The CDR3 here is CSVRQGGTDTQYF. The CDR3, as DNA: TGCAGCGTCCGACAGGGGGGCACAGATACGCAGTATTTT.